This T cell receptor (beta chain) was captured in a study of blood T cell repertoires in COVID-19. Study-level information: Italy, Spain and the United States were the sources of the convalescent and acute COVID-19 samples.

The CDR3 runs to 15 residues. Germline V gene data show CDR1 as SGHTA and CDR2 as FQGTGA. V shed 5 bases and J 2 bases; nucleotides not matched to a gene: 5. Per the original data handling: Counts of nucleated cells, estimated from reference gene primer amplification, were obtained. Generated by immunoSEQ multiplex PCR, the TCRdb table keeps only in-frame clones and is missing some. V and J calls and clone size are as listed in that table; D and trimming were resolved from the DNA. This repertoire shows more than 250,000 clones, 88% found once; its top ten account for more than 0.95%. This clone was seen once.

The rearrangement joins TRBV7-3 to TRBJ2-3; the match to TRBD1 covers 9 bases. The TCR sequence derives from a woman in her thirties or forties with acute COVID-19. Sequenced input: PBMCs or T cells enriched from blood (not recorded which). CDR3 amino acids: CASSPTGGVTDTQYF. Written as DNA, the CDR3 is TGTGCCAGCAGCCCTACAGGGGGCGTCACAGATACGCAGTATTTT.